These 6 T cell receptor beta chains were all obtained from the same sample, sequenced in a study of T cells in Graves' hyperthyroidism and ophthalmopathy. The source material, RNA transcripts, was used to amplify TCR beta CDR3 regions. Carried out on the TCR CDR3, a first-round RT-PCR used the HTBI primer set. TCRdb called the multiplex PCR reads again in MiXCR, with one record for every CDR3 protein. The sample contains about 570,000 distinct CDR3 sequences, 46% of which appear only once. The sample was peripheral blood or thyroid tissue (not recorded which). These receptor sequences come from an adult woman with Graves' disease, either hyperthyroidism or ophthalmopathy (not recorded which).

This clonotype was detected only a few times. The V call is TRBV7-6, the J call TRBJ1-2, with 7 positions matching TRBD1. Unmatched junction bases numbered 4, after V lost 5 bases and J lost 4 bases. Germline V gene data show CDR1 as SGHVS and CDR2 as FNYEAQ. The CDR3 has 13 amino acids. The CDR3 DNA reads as TGTGCCAGCAGCCAAGGGGGCAGCTATGGCTACACCTTC. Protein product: CASSQGGSYGYTF.

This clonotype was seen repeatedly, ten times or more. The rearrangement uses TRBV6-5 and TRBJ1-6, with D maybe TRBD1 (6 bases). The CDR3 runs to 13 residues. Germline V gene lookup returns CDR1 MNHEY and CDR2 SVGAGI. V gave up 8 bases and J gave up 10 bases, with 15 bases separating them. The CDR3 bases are TGTGCCAGCCTCGGGGGGCGAGGCTCACCCCTCCACTTT. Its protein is CASLGGRGSPLHF.

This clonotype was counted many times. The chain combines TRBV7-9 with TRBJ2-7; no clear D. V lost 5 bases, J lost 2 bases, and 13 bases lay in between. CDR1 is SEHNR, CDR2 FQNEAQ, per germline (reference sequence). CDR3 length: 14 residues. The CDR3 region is CASSADFRPYEQYF. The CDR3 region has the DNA TGTGCCAGCAGCGCCGACTTTCGCCCCTACGAGCAGTACTTC.

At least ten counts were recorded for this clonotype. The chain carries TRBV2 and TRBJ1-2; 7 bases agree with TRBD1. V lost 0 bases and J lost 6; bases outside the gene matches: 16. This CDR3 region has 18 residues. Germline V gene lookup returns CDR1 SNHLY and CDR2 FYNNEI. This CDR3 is CASSEARQGAAGKNGYTF. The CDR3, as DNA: TGTGCCAGCAGTGAAGCAAGACAGGGTGCGGCTGGGAAGAATGGCTACACCTTC.

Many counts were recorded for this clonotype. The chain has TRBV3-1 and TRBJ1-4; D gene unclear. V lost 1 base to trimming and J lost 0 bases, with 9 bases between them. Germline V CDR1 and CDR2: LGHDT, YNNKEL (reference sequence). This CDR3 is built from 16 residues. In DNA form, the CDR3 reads TGTGCCAGCAGCCAAGGGGCTTTTACAACTAATGAAAAACTGTTTTTT. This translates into CASSQGAFTTNEKLFF.

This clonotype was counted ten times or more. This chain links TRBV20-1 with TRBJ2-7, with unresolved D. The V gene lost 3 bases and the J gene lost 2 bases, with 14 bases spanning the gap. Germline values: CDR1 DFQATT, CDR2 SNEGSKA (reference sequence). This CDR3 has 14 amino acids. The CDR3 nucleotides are TGCAGTGCTAGTGCCCCCCGAGGCACCTACGAGCAGTACTTC. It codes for CSASAPRGTYEQYF.